A selection of T cell receptor beta chains follows, all from one sample in a study of T cell repertoires in cytomegalovirus infection. One entry per CDR3 protein results from TCRdb running MiXCR on the reads. The sample yields 140,000 to 150,000 distinct CDR3 sequences, approximately 30% seen once. These receptors have no identified antigens. The input for sequencing was CD8+ T cells from cultured PBMCs, taken from culture after CMV antigen stimulation. These receptors originate from a human donor in good health (CMV status not recorded). Some clones in this sample may be carry-over from other donors' samples. CDR3s include the opening cysteine and the closing phenylalanine or tryptophan. D genes are given only for firm matches. Size is omitted from some rows. Given values are once, few, many or a class for expanded clones.

D gene	CDR3 length	V gene	clone size	J gene	CDR3 DNA	CDR3 protein
-	15	TRBV29-1	few	TRBJ2-3	TGCAGCGCGCGTCGGGACGCCACTAGCACAGATACGCAGTATTTT	CSARRDATSTDTQYF
-	15	TRBV12-3/TRBV12-4	many	TRBJ1-3	TGTGCCAGCAGTTTAGACCGGGGGCCTGGAAACACCATATATTTT	CASSLDRGPGNTIYF
-	13	TRBV2	-	TRBJ2-3	TGTGCCAGCAGTGAAGCGCACCCAGATACGCAGTATTTT	CASSEAHPDTQYF
-	15	TRBV7-8	-	TRBJ1-1	TGTGCCAGCAGCCTAGACATTGCGGCCAACACTGAAGCTTTCTTT	CASSLDIAANTEAFF
TRBD1	18	TRBV13	-	TRBJ1-1	TGTGCCAGCAGCTCCGGCCAGGACAGGGGATTATGGAACACTGAAGCTTTCTTT	CASSSGQDRGLWNTEAFF
TRBD1	15	TRBV19	-	TRBJ2-3	TGTGCCAGTAGTCCCGGGACAGGGTGGACAGATACGCAGTATTTT	CASSPGTGWTDTQYF
-	14	TRBV7-6	many	TRBJ2-2	TGTGCCAGCAGCTTAGACCCGGAGAGCGGGGAGCTGTTTTTT	CASSLDPESGELFF
-	14	TRBV28	-	TRBJ1-2	TGTGCCAGCAGTCCCCCCGGCCGGGTCTATGGCTACACCTTC	CASSPPGRVYGYTF
TRBD1	14	TRBV7-9	many	TRBJ2-7	TGTGCCAGCAGCCCGGGACAGGGCACCTACGAGCAGTACTTC	CASSPGQGTYEQYF
-	13	TRBV4-1	few	TRBJ2-7	TGCGCCAGCAGCCAAGGCCAGCCGTACGAGCAGTACTTC	CASSQGQPYEQYF
-	15	TRBV7-9	-	TRBJ1-2	TGTGCCAGCAGCTTAGCGCGAGGGGGGCTGAACGGCTACACCTTC	CASSLARGGLNGYTF
TRBD2	16	TRBV4-1	few	TRBJ2-3	TGCGCCAGCAGCCCAGGACTAGCGGGGGCAAGGGATACGCAGTATTTT	CASSPGLAGARDTQYF
TRBD1	15	TRBV2	-	TRBJ1-6	TGTGCCAGCAGGGGGGACAGGCTGACGGGTTCACCCCTCCACTTT	CASRGDRLTGSPLHF
-	12	TRBV7-9	-	TRBJ2-7	TGTGCCACCCAGCCACTCTCCTACGAGCAGTACTTC	CATQPLSYEQYF
-	11	TRBV5-8	-	TRBJ2-1	TGTGCCAGTCCTAGGGGGTTTGAGCAGTTCTTC	CASPRGFEQFF
-	13	TRBV28	-	TRBJ2-7	TGTGCCAGCAGTTCCAGGGGATTCTACGAGCAGTACTTC	CASSSRGFYEQYF
-	14	TRBV9	-	TRBJ1-2	TGTGCCAGCAGCCCTTACTCAGCTAACTATGGCTACACCTTC	CASSPYSANYGYTF
-	14	TRBV4-2	many	TRBJ2-1	TGTGCCAGCAGCCAAGATCTTGGTGACAATGAGCAGTTCTTC	CASSQDLGDNEQFF
-	14	TRBV28	-	TRBJ1-5	TGTGCCAGCAGTTTAATGTATAGCAATCAGCCCCAGCATTTT	CASSLMYSNQPQHF
TRBD1	13	TRBV20-1	few	TRBJ1-1	TGCAGTGCTAGAGGTACAGGGGACACTGAAGCTTTCTTT	CSARGTGDTEAFF
-	15	TRBV4-1	few	TRBJ1-2	TGCGCCAGCAGCCCCCTGAACTTGTTAGGGGGGGGCTACACCTTC	CASSPLNLLGGGYTF
-	15	TRBV27	many	TRBJ2-1	TGTGCCACCTCCCGGGACGGCTCCTCCTACAATGAGCAGTTCTTC	CATSRDGSSYNEQFF
-	13	TRBV6-6	-	TRBJ2-7	TGTGCCAGCAGTTACTCTTCAGAATACGAGCAGTACTTC	CASSYSSEYEQYF
TRBD1	12	TRBV2	-	TRBJ1-2	TGTGCCAGCTGGGACAGGGCAAATGGCTACACCTTC	CASWDRANGYTF
-	13	TRBV11-2	once	TRBJ1-1	TGTGCCAGCAGCTTCGGGTTAGCCACTGAAGCTTTCTTT	CASSFGLATEAFF
-	13	TRBV6-6	few	TRBJ2-1	TGTGCCAGCAGGCCTGCAATCTACAATGAGCAGTTCTTC	CASRPAIYNEQFF
TRBD2	16	TRBV12-3/TRBV12-4	many	TRBJ2-5	TGTGCCAGCAGTTTAACGGTAGCGGGGAGCCAAGAGACCCAGTACTTC	CASSLTVAGSQETQYF
-	15	TRBV2	many	TRBJ1-1	TGTGCCAGCAGTGAACGGAGACGGATGAACACTGAAGCTTTCTTT	CASSERRRMNTEAFF
TRBD1	18	TRBV6-6	many	TRBJ1-1	TGTGCCAGCAGTCCGCTGACAGGGCCATCAGTCCTGGCCACTGAAGCTTTCTTT	CASSPLTGPSVLATEAFF
-	14	TRBV4-1	many	TRBJ2-3	TGCGCCAGCAGCCAAGATGGGGGCACAGATACGCAGTATTTT	CASSQDGGTDTQYF
-	15	TRBV7-6	-	TRBJ1-5	TGTGCCAGCAGCTTATTAGGATCTGGCAATCAGCCCCAGCATTTT	CASSLLGSGNQPQHF
-	14	TRBV2	many	TRBJ2-3	TGTGCCAGCAGTGACTGGGGAGGCACAGATACGCAGTATTTT	CASSDWGGTDTQYF
-	13	TRBV6-1	-	TRBJ1-5	TGTGCCAGCAGTCGAGGGGTTGCCCAGCCCCAGCATTTT	CASSRGVAQPQHF
TRBD1	17	TRBV6-6	-	TRBJ1-2	TGTGCCAGCAGTTACTCGACGCTGGGACAGGATAAACATGGCTACACCTTC	CASSYSTLGQDKHGYTF
-	15	TRBV28	few	TRBJ2-2	TGTGCCAGCAGTTTAATTATGGGATCCACCGGGGAGCTGTTTTTT	CASSLIMGSTGELFF
-	15	TRBV7-9	-	TRBJ2-6	TGTGCCAGCAGCTTAACTAGAGACGGGGCCAACGTCCTGACTTTC	CASSLTRDGANVLTF
-	11	TRBV29-1	once	TRBJ1-1	TGCAGCGAAGGGACCTCAACTGAAGCTTTCTTT	CSEGTSTEAFF
-	15	TRBV7-9	-	TRBJ1-6	TGTGCCAGCAGCTTAGGGGGGGGGCTCGATTCACCCCTCCACTTT	CASSLGGGLDSPLHF
TRBD1	15	TRBV18	once	TRBJ1-2	TGTGCCAGCTCACCACCGACAGGGCCCGACTATGGCTACACCTTC	CASSPPTGPDYGYTF
-	16	TRBV7-2	-	TRBJ1-5	TGTGCCAGCAGCTTAGGGACATCATATAGCAATCAGCCCCAGCATTTT	CASSLGTSYSNQPQHF
-	15	TRBV4-2	-	TRBJ1-2	TGTGCCAGCAGCCAAGAAGCGTCAGGGTACGATAGCTACACCTTC	CASSQEASGYDSYTF
-	14	TRBV12-3/TRBV12-4	-	TRBJ1-1	TGTGCCAGCACCTTTGGACAGCCGAACACTGAAGCTTTCTTT	CASTFGQPNTEAFF
-	14	TRBV6-5	-	TRBJ1-1	TGTGCCAGCAGAGAGACAGAGATGCACACTGAAGCTTTCTTT	CASRETEMHTEAFF
TRBD1	15	TRBV7-2	many	TRBJ1-1	TGTGCCAGCAGCACCATCGGGACAGGGAACACTGAAGCTTTCTTT	CASSTIGTGNTEAFF
-	15	TRBV6-1	many	TRBJ2-5	TGTGCCAGCAGTTATGGCCCCTCAGGGGTGGAGACCCAGTACTTC	CASSYGPSGVETQYF
-	14	TRBV28	-	TRBJ1-5	TGTGCCAGCTGTTATTCGGATACCAATCAGCCCCAGCATTTT	CASCYSDTNQPQHF
-	14	TRBV19	-	TRBJ2-7	TGTGCCAGTAGTCCCGCCGGGACCCTCTACGAGCAGTACTTC	CASSPAGTLYEQYF
-	15	TRBV19	-	TRBJ1-5	TGTGCCAGTAGTGCCAGGGGTCCAAGCAATCAGCCCCAGCATTTT	CASSARGPSNQPQHF
-	12	TRBV6-6	many	TRBJ1-4	TGTGCCAGCTTACGTACAGATGAAAAACTGTTTTTT	CASLRTDEKLFF